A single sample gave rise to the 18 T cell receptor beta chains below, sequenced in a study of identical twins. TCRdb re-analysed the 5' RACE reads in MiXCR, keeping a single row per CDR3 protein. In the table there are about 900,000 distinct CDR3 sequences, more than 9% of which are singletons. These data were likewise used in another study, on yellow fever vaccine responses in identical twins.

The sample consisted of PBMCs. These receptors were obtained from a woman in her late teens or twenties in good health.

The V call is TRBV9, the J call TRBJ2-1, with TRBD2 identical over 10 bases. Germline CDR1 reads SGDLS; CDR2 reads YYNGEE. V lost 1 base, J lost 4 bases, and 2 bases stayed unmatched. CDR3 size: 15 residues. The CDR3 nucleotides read TGTGCCAGCAGCGTATCGGGACTAGCGTACAATGAGCAGTTCTTC. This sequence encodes CASSVSGLAYNEQFF.

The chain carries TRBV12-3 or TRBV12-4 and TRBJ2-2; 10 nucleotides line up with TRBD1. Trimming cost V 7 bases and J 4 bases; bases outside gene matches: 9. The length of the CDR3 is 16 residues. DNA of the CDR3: TGTGCCAGCACCCCAGACAGGGGGCGCGTCACCGGGGAGCTGTTTTTT. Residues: CASTPDRGRVTGELFF.

DNA of the CDR3: TGTGCCAGCAGTGAGAGACTAGCGGGAGAGGTAGATACGCAGTATTTT. Translated: CASSERLAGEVDTQYF. This rearrangement joins TRBV25-1 to TRBJ2-3; 12 bases map to TRBD2. This CDR3 spans 16 amino acids. V was clipped by 3 bases and J by 5 bases; unmatched bases: 6. CDR1 is MGHDK and CDR2 is SYGVNS in the germline V gene. The whole variable domain, filled in from reference TRBV25-1 and TRBJ2-3, reads EADIYQTPRYLVIGTGKKITLECSQTMGHDKMYWYQQDPGMELHLIHYSYGVNSTEKGDLSSESTVSRIRTEHFPLTLESARPSHTSQYLCASSERLAGEVDTQYFGPGTRLTVL.

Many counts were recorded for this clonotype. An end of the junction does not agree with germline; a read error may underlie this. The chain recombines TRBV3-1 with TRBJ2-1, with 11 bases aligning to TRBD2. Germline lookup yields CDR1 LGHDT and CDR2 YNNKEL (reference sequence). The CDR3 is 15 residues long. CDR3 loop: CASSQGGLADNEQFF. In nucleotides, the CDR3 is TGTGCCAGCAGTCAAGGGGGACTAGCGGATAATGAGCAGTTCTTC.

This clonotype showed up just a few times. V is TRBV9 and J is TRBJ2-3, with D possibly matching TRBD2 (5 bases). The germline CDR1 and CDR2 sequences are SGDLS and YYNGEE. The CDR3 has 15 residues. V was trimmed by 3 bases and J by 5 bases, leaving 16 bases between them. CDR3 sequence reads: CASSERGTEGDTQYF. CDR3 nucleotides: TGTGCCAGCAGCGAACGGGGTACTGAGGGAGATACGCAGTATTTT.

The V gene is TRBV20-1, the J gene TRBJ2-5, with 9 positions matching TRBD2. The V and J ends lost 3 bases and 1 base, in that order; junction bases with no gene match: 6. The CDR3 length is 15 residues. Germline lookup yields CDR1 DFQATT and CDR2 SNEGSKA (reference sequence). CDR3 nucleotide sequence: TGCAGTGCTAGCACAGCGGGGGGCTTCCAAGAGACCCAGTACTTC. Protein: CSASTAGGFQETQYF.

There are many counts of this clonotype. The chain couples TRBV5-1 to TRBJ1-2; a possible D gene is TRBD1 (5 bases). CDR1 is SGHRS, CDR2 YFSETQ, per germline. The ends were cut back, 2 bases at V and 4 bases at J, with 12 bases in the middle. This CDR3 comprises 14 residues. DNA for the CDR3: TGCGCCAGCAGCTTAGCAGAAAGGGGCTATGGCTACACCTTC. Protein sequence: CASSLAERGYGYTF.

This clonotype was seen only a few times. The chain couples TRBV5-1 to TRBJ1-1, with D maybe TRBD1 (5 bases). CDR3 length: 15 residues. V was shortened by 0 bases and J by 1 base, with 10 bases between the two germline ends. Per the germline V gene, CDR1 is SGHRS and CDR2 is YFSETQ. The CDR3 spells CASSLETDANTEAFF. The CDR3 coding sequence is TGCGCCAGCAGCTTGGAGACAGATGCGAACACTGAAGCTTTCTTT.

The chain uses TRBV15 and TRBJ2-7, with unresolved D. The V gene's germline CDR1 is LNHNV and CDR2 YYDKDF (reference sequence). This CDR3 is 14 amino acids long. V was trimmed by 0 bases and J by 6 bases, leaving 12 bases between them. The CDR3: CATSRDGFPSEQYV. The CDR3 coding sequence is TGTGCCACCAGCAGAGACGGGTTTCCGAGCGAGCAGTACGTC.

The chain's CDR3 is CASSADYEGAKNIQYF. The DNA for the CDR3 is TGTGCCAGCAGCGCCGACTATGAGGGAGCCAAAAACATTCAGTACTTC. The chain employs TRBV9 and TRBJ2-4, with D perhaps TRBD2 (5 bases). Deletions cut 3 bases from V and 0 bases from J, with 13 bases between. CDR3 length: 16 residues. CDR1 SGDLS and CDR2 YYNGEE come from the germline V gene.

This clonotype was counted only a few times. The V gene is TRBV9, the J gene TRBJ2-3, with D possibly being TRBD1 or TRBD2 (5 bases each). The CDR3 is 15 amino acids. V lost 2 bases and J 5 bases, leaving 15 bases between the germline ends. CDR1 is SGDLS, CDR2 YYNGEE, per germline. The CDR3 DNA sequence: TGTGCCAGCAGCGTCAGGGTGGGAGCGGTAGATACGCAGTATTTT. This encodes CASSVRVGAVDTQYF.

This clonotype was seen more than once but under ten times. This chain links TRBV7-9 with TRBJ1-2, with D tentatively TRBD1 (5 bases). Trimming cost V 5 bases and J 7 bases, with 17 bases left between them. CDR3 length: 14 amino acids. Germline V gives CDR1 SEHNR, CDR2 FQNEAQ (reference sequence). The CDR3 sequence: CASSPPREVSGYTF. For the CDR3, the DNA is TGTGCCAGCAGCCCCCCCAGGGAGGTCTCTGGCTACACCTTC.

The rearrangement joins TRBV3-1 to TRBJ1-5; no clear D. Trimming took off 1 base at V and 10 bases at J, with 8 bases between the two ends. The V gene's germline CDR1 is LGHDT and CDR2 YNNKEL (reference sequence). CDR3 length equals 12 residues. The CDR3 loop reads CASSQAPGPQHF. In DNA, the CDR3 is TGTGCCAGCAGCCAAGCTCCGGGACCCCAGCATTTT.

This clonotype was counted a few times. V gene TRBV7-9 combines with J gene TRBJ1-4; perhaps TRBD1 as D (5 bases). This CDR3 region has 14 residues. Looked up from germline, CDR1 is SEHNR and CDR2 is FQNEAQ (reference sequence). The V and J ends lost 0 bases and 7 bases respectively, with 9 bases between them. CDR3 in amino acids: CASSLAGVVEKLFF. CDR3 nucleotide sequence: TGTGCCAGCAGCTTAGCAGGGGTGGTTGAAAAACTGTTTTTT.

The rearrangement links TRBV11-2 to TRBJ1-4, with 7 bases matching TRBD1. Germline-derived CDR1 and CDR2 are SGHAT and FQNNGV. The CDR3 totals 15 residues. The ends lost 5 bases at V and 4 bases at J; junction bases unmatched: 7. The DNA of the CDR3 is TGTGCCAGCAGCCCACGGACAGGCCTTAATGAAAAACTGTTTTTT. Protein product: CASSPRTGLNEKLFF. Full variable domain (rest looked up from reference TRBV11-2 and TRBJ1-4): EAGVAQSPRYKIIEKRQSVAFWCNPISGHATLYWYQQILGQGPKLLIQFQNNGVVDDSQLPKDRFSAERLKGVDSTLKIQPAKLEDSAVYLCASSPRTGLNEKLFFGSGTQLSVL.

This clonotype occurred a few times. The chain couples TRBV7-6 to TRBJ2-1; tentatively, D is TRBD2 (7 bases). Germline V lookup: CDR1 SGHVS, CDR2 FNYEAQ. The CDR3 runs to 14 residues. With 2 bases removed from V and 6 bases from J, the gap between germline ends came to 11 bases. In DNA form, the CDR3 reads TGTGCCAGCAGCTTACTGGGGGGGCCCAATGAGCAGTTCTTC. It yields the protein CASSLLGGPNEQFF.

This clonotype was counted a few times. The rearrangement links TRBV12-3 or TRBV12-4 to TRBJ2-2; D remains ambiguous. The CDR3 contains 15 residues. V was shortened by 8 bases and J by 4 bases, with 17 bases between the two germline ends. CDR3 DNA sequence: TGTGCCAGCTATGCCGGTAACGGCGGCACCGGGGAGCTGTTTTTT. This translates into CASYAGNGGTGELFF.

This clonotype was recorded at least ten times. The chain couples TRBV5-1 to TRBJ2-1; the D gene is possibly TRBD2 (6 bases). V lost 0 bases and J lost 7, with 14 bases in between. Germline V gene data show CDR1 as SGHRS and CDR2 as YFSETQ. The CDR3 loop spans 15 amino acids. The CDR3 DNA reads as TGCGCCAGCAGCTTGGTAGCGGAAAAGGGAAATGAGCAGTTCTTC. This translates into CASSLVAEKGNEQFF.